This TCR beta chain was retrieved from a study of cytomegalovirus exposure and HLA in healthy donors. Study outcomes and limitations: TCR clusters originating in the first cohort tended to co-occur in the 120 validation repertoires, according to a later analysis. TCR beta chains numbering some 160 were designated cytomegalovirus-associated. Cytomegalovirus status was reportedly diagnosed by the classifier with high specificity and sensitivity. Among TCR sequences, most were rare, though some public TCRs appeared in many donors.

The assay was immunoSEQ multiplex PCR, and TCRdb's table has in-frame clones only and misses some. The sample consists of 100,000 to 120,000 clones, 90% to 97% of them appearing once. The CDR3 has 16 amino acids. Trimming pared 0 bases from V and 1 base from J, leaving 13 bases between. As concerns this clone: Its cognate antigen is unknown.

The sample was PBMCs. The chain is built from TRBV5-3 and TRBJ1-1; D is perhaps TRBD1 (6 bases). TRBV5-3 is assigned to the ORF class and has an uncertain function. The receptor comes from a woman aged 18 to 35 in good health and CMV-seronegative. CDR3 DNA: TGTGCCAGAAGCTTGGCCAAAGGGGGAAGGAACACTGAAGCTTTCTTT. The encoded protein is CARSLAKGGRNTEAFF.